The 24 T cell receptor beta chains below all came from one sample that was sequenced in a study of blood T cell repertoires in COVID-19. TCRdb's copy holds only in-frame clones and misses some; the assay was immunoSEQ multiplex PCR. The data show 80,000 to 90,000 clones, 85% to 90% seen once. The specimen sequenced was peripheral blood. These receptors were collected from a woman in her seventies with acute or convalescent COVID-19.

The rearrangement uses TRBV6-5 and TRBJ2-3, with D possibly matching TRBD2 (5 bases). V was shortened by 2 bases and J by 8 bases, with 17 bases between the two germline ends. The CDR3 covers 15 residues. Per the germline V gene, CDR1 is MNHEY and CDR2 is SVGAGI. As DNA, the CDR3 is TGTGCCAGCAGTTACCCTCGGGGTCGTACGAGTACGCAGTATTTT. This gives the protein CASSYPRGRTSTQYF.

The chain links TRBV4-3 to TRBJ2-1, with 9 bases matching TRBD1. CDR3 length equals 17 residues. The ends lost 1 base at V and 3 bases at J; junction bases unmatched: 7. The V gene's germline CDR1 is LGHNA and CDR2 YSLEER. In DNA form, the CDR3 reads TGCGCCAGCAGCCAAGGAGCCGGGACAGGGTTCTACAATGAGCAGTTCTTC. Its protein product is CASSQGAGTGFYNEQFF.

This chain uses TRBV7-2 with TRBJ1-4; D is possibly TRBD1 (6 bases). This CDR3 has 14 amino acids. Germline V lookup: CDR1 SGHTA, CDR2 FQGNSA. Trimming pared 2 bases from V and 2 bases from J, leaving 6 bases between. For the CDR3, the DNA is TGTGCCAGCAGCTTACAGGGGACTAATGAAAAACTGTTTTTT. Translating gives CASSLQGTNEKLFF. Based on the CDR3 plus reference TRBV7-2 and TRBJ1-4, the full variable domain is GAGVSQSPSNKVTEKGKDVELRCDPISGHTALYWYRQSLGQGLEFLIYFQGNSAPDKSGLPSDRFSAERTGGSVSTLTIQRTQQEDSAVYLCASSLQGTNEKLFFGSGTQLSVL.

The chain joins TRBV7-2 to TRBJ1-5, with D possibly matching TRBD1 (5 bases). V was pared by 1 base and J by 5 bases, with 9 bases between. The CDR3 loop spans 14 amino acids. Looked up from germline, CDR1 is SGHTA and CDR2 is FQGNSA. CDR3 loop: CASSLVQGDQPQHF. Written as DNA, the CDR3 is TGTGCCAGCAGCTTAGTGCAGGGCGATCAGCCCCAGCATTTT.

This sequence joins TRBV21-1 and TRBJ2-7; the D call TRBD2 from the table was never checked on the DNA. TRBV21-1 is given as a pseudogene. The CDR3 runs 15 residues. This CDR3 reads CARVTSGVISYEQYV. As DNA, the CDR3 is TGTGCCAGGGTAACTAGCGGGGTGATCTCCTACGAGCAGTACGTC.

The chain uses TRBV12-2 and TRBJ2-1; TRBD2 is taken as the D call from the table, unchecked against the DNA. TRBV12-2 is designated a pseudogene. This CDR3 has 18 amino acids. The CDR3 nucleotides are TGTGCAAGTCGCTTAGCGGAACCGGGACTAGCGGGAGGGCCTCACCTTTTCTTC. Residues: CASRLAEPGLAGGPHLFF.

About this clone itself: A junction boundary mismatches the germline segment, possibly from a read error. Here the CDR3 DNA reads TGTGCCAGCAGCTCCCCCGGGACTCCTGCCTTT. Translating gives CASSSPGTPAF. This chain connects TRBV5-4 to TRBJ1-1; D might be TRBD1 (5 bases). Germline V gives CDR1 SGHNT, CDR2 YYREEE (reference sequence). The CDR3 covers 11 residues.

This chain links TRBV9 with TRBJ2-5, with 9 bases fitting TRBD2. V shed 0 bases and J 5 bases; nucleotides not matched to a gene: 11. CDR3 length: 17 residues. Germline assignment: CDR1 SGDLS and CDR2 YYNGEE. The CDR3 DNA sequence: TGTGCCAGCAGCGTAGCTTCCCAGCGGGGGGCCGGGGAGACCCAGTACTTC. Its protein product is CASSVASQRGAGETQYF.

The chain employs TRBV7-9 and TRBJ1-1, with D tentatively TRBD1 (6 bases). The V and J ends lost 3 bases and 5 bases respectively, with 13 bases between them. This CDR3 spans 14 amino acids. The germline V gene has CDR1 SEHNR and CDR2 FQNEAQ (reference sequence). Here the CDR3 reads CASSFETGGTEAFF. The CDR3 bases are TGTGCCAGCAGCTTCGAGACAGGCGGGACTGAAGCTTTCTTT.

The chain combines TRBV7-8 with TRBJ2-1; no firm D call. Trimming left V 1 base short and J 11 bases short, with 24 bases between. The CDR3 length is 17 residues. Looked up from germline, CDR1 is SGHVS and CDR2 is FQNEAQ. The CDR3 spells CASSLDSTKLLAVQQFF. The CDR3 nucleotides read TGTGCCAGCAGCTTAGACTCGACCAAATTACTCGCGGTTCAGCAGTTCTTC.

The chain joins TRBV28 to TRBJ2-7; 10 bases fit TRBD1. The germline gives CDR1 MDHEN, CDR2 SYDVKM. The CDR3 has 15 residues. The J segment lost 7 bases and the V segment lost 3 bases, leaving 9 bases of the junction unmatched. The CDR3 region is CASSFSGTGVGEQYV. The CDR3 region has the DNA TGTGCCAGCAGTTTCAGTGGGACAGGGGTGGGGGAGCAGTACGTC.

The chain is built from TRBV3-1 (or the pseudogene TRBV3-2) and TRBJ2-7; D might be TRBD1 (5 bases). CDR1 is LGHDT and CDR2 is YNNKEL in the germline V gene (reference sequence). V gave up 2 bases and J gave up 4 bases, with 9 bases separating them. The CDR3 sequence is 13 residues long. The CDR3 DNA follows: TGTGCCAGCAGCCAAAGTCCAGGGTACGAGCAGTACGTC. Its translation: CASSQSPGYEQYV.

V usage is TRBV10-3 and J usage is TRBJ2-1, with D possibly being TRBD1 (5 bases). Germline values: CDR1 ENHRY, CDR2 SYGVKD. CDR3 length: 13 residues. Deletions cut 2 bases from V and 10 bases from J, with 12 bases between. The CDR3: CAISEGALREQFF. The CDR3 bases are TGTGCCATCAGTGAGGGGGCACTAAGGGAGCAGTTCTTC.

This clone was counted once. The genes are TRBV18 and TRBJ1-1; D unresolved. The CDR3 totals 13 residues. The V gene's germline CDR1 is KGHSH and CDR2 LQKENI. The V and J ends lost 5 bases and 4 bases respectively, with 11 bases between them. The CDR3 sequence is CASSIKAGTEAFF. The DNA of the CDR3 is TGTGCCAGCTCAATAAAGGCAGGCACTGAAGCTTTCTTT.

This chain connects TRBV5-6 to TRBJ2-7; weak D call: TRBD2 (5 bases). Germline-derived CDR1 and CDR2 are SGHDT and YYEEEE. This CDR3 comprises 16 residues. V was trimmed by 4 bases and J by 2 bases, leaving 19 bases between them. Written as DNA, the CDR3 is TGTGCCAGCAGCCATAAGGTCGGACTCTTACCCTACGAGCAGTACGTC. Translating gives CASSHKVGLLPYEQYV.

This rearrangement joins TRBV9 to TRBJ2-5; 8 bases align to TRBD1. The V and J ends lost 3 bases and 7 bases, in that order; junction bases with no gene match: 5. The CDR3 is made up of 13 amino acids. Germline CDR1 reads SGDLS; CDR2 reads YYNGEE. The CDR3 coding sequence is TGTGCCAGCAGCGCGACAGGGGAAGGGACCCAGTACTTC. Translated, it gives CASSATGEGTQYF. The whole variable domain, filled in from reference TRBV9 and TRBJ2-5, reads DSGVTQTPKHLITATGQRVTLRCSPRSGDLSVYWYQQSLDQGLQFLIQYYNGEERAKGNILERFSAQQFPDLHSELNLSSLELGDSALYFCASSATGEGTQYFGPGTRLLVL.

This chain uses TRBV19 with TRBJ2-3; D is perhaps TRBD2 (6 bases). V lost 6 bases, J lost 6 bases, and 19 bases lay in between. Germline assignment: CDR1 LNHDA and CDR2 SQIVND (reference sequence). The CDR3 consists of 15 residues. The CDR3 sequence: CASSLEGDTGDTQYF. CDR3 bases: TGTGCCAGTAGCTTGGAGGGCGACACCGGGGATACGCAGTATTTT.

This clone was counted only a few times. DNA of the CDR3: TGTGCCATCAAGGAGAATTTGGCGAAGGGGGGGGTAGAGACCCAGTACTTC. Its translation: CAIKENLAKGGVETQYF. The V call is TRBV10-3, the J call TRBJ2-5, with D maybe TRBD2 (7 bases). V dropped 7 bases and J dropped 4 bases, with 25 bases sitting between them. CDR3 size: 17 residues. The germline V gene has CDR1 ENHRY and CDR2 SYGVKD.

The chain recombines TRBV4-3 with TRBJ2-3, with TRBD1 identical over 8 bases. The CDR3 is made up of 17 amino acids. Germline loops: CDR1 LGHNA, CDR2 YSLEER. Unmatched junction bases numbered 7, after V lost 0 bases and J lost 2 bases. The CDR3 region is CASSQEGPGGYTDTQYF. CDR3 coding DNA: TGCGCCAGCAGCCAAGAGGGGCCAGGGGGCTACACAGATACGCAGTATTTT.

V gene TRBV9 combines with J gene TRBJ2-2; 11 nucleotides align to TRBD1. CDR1 and CDR2 from the germline V gene are SGDLS and YYNGEE. The CDR3 length is 17 residues. The V gene end was trimmed by 5 bases and the J gene end by 1 base; junction bases not matched to a gene: 7. CDR3 in amino acids: CASRPRDRGKNTGELFF. In DNA form, the CDR3 reads TGTGCCAGCAGACCTAGGGACAGGGGGAAGAACACCGGGGAGCTGTTTTTT.

This sequence joins TRBV10-1 and TRBJ2-1; weak D call: TRBD2 (6 bases). With 6 bases removed from V and 6 bases from J, the gap between germline ends came to 15 bases. This CDR3 contains 14 residues. Germline V gene sequence: CDR1 WNHNN, CDR2 SYGVQD (reference sequence). CDR3 coding DNA: TGCGCCAGCAGCGACGGGAGTGGTAGCAATGAGCAGTTCTTC. This translates into CASSDGSGSNEQFF.

In its sample, this clone is medium-sized. The same CDR3 can be traced to other DNA sequences in this sample. Here the CDR3 DNA reads TGTGCCAGTCAGGGGGGAAGGAACACTGAAGCTTTCTTT. This gives the protein CASQGGRNTEAFF. The chain uses TRBV2 and TRBJ1-1, with TRBD1 matching over 7 bases. The CDR3 is 13 amino acids. J was trimmed by 1 base and V by 9 bases; bases with no gene match: 5. CDR1 is SNHLY and CDR2 is FYNNEI in the germline V gene.

The V gene is TRBV24-1, the J gene TRBJ2-7, with 9 bases matching TRBD1. CDR1 is KGHDR and CDR2 is SFDVKD in the germline V gene. CDR3 length: 16 residues. CDR3 in DNA: TGTGCACCAGTGTTTCCGACAGGGGGTTATACCTACGAGCAGTACGTC. It encodes CAPVFPTGGYTYEQYV.

V gene TRBV28 combines with J gene TRBJ2-1; D is perhaps TRBD2 (5 bases). Trimming removed 7 bases from V and 0 bases from J, with 10 bases in between. Germline V CDR1 and CDR2: MDHEN, SYDVKM. The CDR3 has 14 residues. The CDR3 loop reads CASNEGSSYNEQFF. The DNA for the CDR3 is TGTGCCAGCAATGAAGGGAGCTCCTACAATGAGCAGTTCTTC.